The present T cell receptor beta chain was sequenced within a study of beta chain features in type 1 diabetes. Study results and caveats: Fewer insertions but more deletions were seen at VDJ junctions in type 1 diabetes patients. Shorter TCRB CDR3s, moderately but significantly so, were found in Type 1 diabetes patients in all four CD4+ subsets. These data did not resolve whether HLA type affects TCRB rearrangement.

Of the isolated RNA, all was reverse transcribed, and so the sequenced material was expressed TCRB transcripts. The assay was immunoSEQ multiplex PCR, and TCRdb's table has in-frame clones only and misses some. The sample has hundreds of thousands of clones; roughly 12% are singletons. Trimming pared 1 base from V and 2 bases from J, leaving 5 bases between. The CDR3 extends over 14 amino acids. Per the germline V gene, CDR1 is KGHSH and CDR2 is LQKENI. Concerning this clone itself: Antigen: not known.

The sequence came from a man aged 18 to 35 with type 1 diabetes. V usage is TRBV18 and J usage is TRBJ2-2; D is uncertain. Sequencing was carried out using naive CD4+ T cells from blood. The CDR3, as DNA: TGTGCCAGCTCACCACAAAGCAACACCGGGGAGCTGTTTTTT. It specifies CASSPQSNTGELFF.